A single sample is the source of the 19 T cell receptor beta chains below, sequenced in a study of cytomegalovirus exposure and HLA in healthy donors. Researchers ran the PCR with 60 Vbeta and 13 Jbeta primers. Data came from immunoSEQ multiplex PCR; TCRdb stores just in-frame clones and leaves some out. The data hold 150,000 to 200,000 clones, with roughly four fifths observed a single time. The sequencing input was PBMCs. The receptors were sampled from a woman aged 18 to 35 in good health and CMV-seronegative.

This clone showed up just a few times. This rearrangement joins TRBV7-9 to TRBJ2-1, with a tentative D call TRBD2 (7 bases). The ends were cut back, 1 base at V and 12 bases at J, with 10 bases in the middle. The CDR3 loop spans 12 amino acids. Looked up from germline, CDR1 is SEHNR and CDR2 is FQNEAQ (reference sequence). The CDR3 reads CASSLGEGGQFF. CDR3 DNA sequence: TGTGCCAGCAGCTTAGGGGAGGGGGGGCAGTTCTTC.

The chain links TRBV6-4 to TRBJ2-1, with TRBD2 identical over 9 bases. The CDR3 extends over 16 amino acids. After removal of 5 bases from V and 6 bases from J, the junction contained 11 bases not matched to a gene. In germline, CDR1 is MRHNA, CDR2 SNTAGT. The CDR3 sequence is CASSRSGGRESNEQFF. CDR3 DNA: TGTGCCAGCAGTAGGAGCGGGGGGCGGGAGTCCAATGAGCAGTTCTTC.

The rearrangement uses TRBV12-5 and TRBJ2-7, with a tentative D call TRBD1 (6 bases). This CDR3 has 13 amino acids. Germline CDR1 is LGHNT and CDR2 is FRNRAP. V shed 7 bases and J shed 0 bases, with 10 bases lying between them. The CDR3 DNA is TGTGCTAGTGCAGGGGCGAGCTCCTACGAGCAGTACTTC. Translating it yields CASAGASSYEQYF. Together with reference TRBV12-5 and TRBJ2-7, the CDR3 gives the full variable domain: DARVTQTPRHKVTEMGQEVTMRCQPILGHNTVFWYRQTMMQGLELLAYFRNRAPLDDSGMPKDRFSAEMPDATLATLKIQPSEPRDSAVYFCASAGASSYEQYFGPGTRLTVT.

The chain combines TRBV29-1 with TRBJ2-3; 8 bases match TRBD1. There are 13 residues in the CDR3. The germline V gene has CDR1 SQVTM and CDR2 ANQGSEA. V lost 4 bases, J lost 5 bases, and 5 bases stayed unmatched. CDR3 nucleotides: TGCAGCGTTGGACAGGGGTTGTTAGATACGCAGTATTTT. Translating gives CSVGQGLLDTQYF.

The chain carries TRBV27 and TRBJ2-6; the match to TRBD1 covers 10 bases. CDR1 is MNHEY and CDR2 is SMNVEV in the germline V gene (reference sequence). CDR3 length: 18 residues. V shed 6 bases and J 0 bases; nucleotides not matched to a gene: 8. CDR3 in amino acids: CASSPPGTGASGANVLTF. The CDR3 bases are TGTGCCAGCAGCCCCCCCGGGACAGGGGCCTCTGGGGCCAACGTCCTGACTTTC.

This clone is a singleton in its sample. The sample has other DNA sequences that encode this CDR3 too. The CDR3: CASSLGLAGTDTQYF. DNA of the CDR3: TGTGCCAGCAGCTTAGGACTAGCGGGCACAGATACGCAGTATTTT. V and J are TRBV7-8 and TRBJ2-3, with TRBD2 identical over 9 bases. CDR3 length: 15 residues. Germline loops: CDR1 SGHVS, CDR2 FQNEAQ. V lost 1 base, J lost 1 base, and 0 bases stayed unmatched.

The genes are TRBV5-1 and TRBJ2-5, with TRBD2 identical over 13 bases. With 0 bases clipped from V and 4 bases from J, the junction kept 3 bases outside the gene matches. CDR3 length: 16 residues. Germline CDR1 SGHRS, CDR2 YFSETQ. The CDR3: CASSLGTSGGGETQYF. The DNA of the CDR3 is TGCGCCAGCAGCTTGGGGACTAGCGGGGGTGGAGAGACCCAGTACTTC.

The chain recombines TRBV14 with TRBJ2-3; a weak D match, TRBD2 (6 bases). This CDR3 comprises 16 residues. The germline gives CDR1 SGHDN, CDR2 FVKESK. Between the trimmed V and J ends, which lost 0 bases and 6 bases, there was a span of 16 bases. The CDR3 loop reads CASSQEWGGVWDTQYF. In DNA form, the CDR3 reads TGTGCCAGCAGCCAAGAGTGGGGAGGCGTTTGGGATACGCAGTATTTT.

The V gene is TRBV28, the J gene TRBJ1-4; 9 nucleotides agree with TRBD1. The junction had 9 bases not matched to a gene; V was cut back by 4 bases and J by 6 bases. Germline V lookup: CDR1 MDHEN, CDR2 SYDVKM. CDR3 length equals 16 residues. The CDR3 DNA reads TGTGCCAGCAGTTCGCCAACAGGGGGCGCTGATGAAAAACTGTTTTTT. It is translated as CASSSPTGGADEKLFF.

The rearrangement links TRBV15 to TRBJ1-5; maybe TRBD1 (5 bases). The germline CDR1 and CDR2 sequences are LNHNV and YYDKDF (reference sequence). Between the trimmed V and J ends, which lost 1 base and 4 bases, there was a span of 11 bases. CDR3 length equals 15 residues. Here the CDR3 reads CATSRVGAGNQPQHF. CDR3 nucleotide sequence: TGTGCCACCAGCAGAGTAGGGGCAGGTAATCAGCCCCAGCATTTT.

The chain is built from TRBV19 and TRBJ1-2; 9 nucleotides align to TRBD1. Germline CDR1 LNHDA, CDR2 SQIVND (reference sequence). The CDR3 has 14 residues. The junction had 3 bases not matched to a gene; V was cut back by 6 bases and J by 1 base. The CDR3 DNA sequence: TGTGCCAGTAGCCGGGACAGGGTTAACTATGGCTACACCTTC. Amino acids: CASSRDRVNYGYTF.

V is TRBV28 and J is TRBJ2-2; tentative D call: TRBD1 (6 bases). The CDR3 has 13 residues. The germline V gene has CDR1 MDHEN and CDR2 SYDVKM. With 5 bases removed from V and 3 bases from J, the gap between germline ends came to 7 bases. The CDR3 sequence is CASSDRYTGELFF. CDR3 nucleotide sequence: TGTGCCAGCAGTGACAGGTACACCGGGGAGCTGTTTTTT.

The chain has TRBV2 and TRBJ1-1; 9 positions match TRBD1. Germline CDR1 and CDR2: SNHLY and FYNNEI. With V trimmed by 6 bases and J by 5 bases, 4 bases remained unmatched. The CDR3 runs to 13 residues. Here the CDR3 reads CASSGTGKTEAFF. Here the CDR3 DNA reads TGTGCCAGCAGCGGGACAGGGAAGACTGAAGCTTTCTTT.

The count of this clone is one. The J gene is TRBJ2-7, the V gene TRBV5-4; D gene unclear. From germline, CDR1 is SGHNT and CDR2 YYREEE (reference sequence). Trimming pared 0 bases from V and 3 bases from J, leaving 10 bases between. The CDR3 is 14 residues long. CDR3 sequence: CASSLGSPHYEQYF. CDR3 DNA sequence: TGTGCCAGCAGCTTGGGGTCACCACACTACGAGCAGTACTTC.

The V and J genes are TRBV5-1 and TRBJ2-7; D is unresolved. Trimming cost V 0 bases and J 3 bases, with 16 bases left between them. Germline CDR1 reads SGHRS; CDR2 reads YFSETQ. This CDR3 is 16 amino acids long. This CDR3 is CASSLASVSRLYEQYF. The CDR3 region has the DNA TGCGCCAGCAGCTTGGCTTCAGTCTCACGCCTCTACGAGCAGTACTTC.

This clone was counted only a few times. V and J are TRBV2 and TRBJ1-2; D is perhaps TRBD1 (6 bases). V shed 9 bases and J shed 1 base, with 15 bases lying between them. The CDR3 has 14 residues. Germline CDR1 is SNHLY and CDR2 is FYNNEI. CDR3 amino acids: CASSLKGDNYGYTF. The CDR3 DNA reads TGTGCCAGTTCCCTGAAGGGGGATAACTATGGCTACACCTTC.

This clone was seen only once. The chain carries TRBV11-1 and TRBJ1-4; a possible D gene is TRBD1 (5 bases). The CDR3 length is 15 residues. The germline CDR1 and CDR2 sequences are SGHAT and FQDESV (reference sequence). V lost 5 bases to trimming and J lost 8 bases, with 18 bases between them. Here the CDR3 DNA reads TGTGCCAGCAGCGCAATGGACAAAATGAAAGAAAAACTGTTTTTT. This encodes CASSAMDKMKEKLFF. Full variable domain (outside the CDR3, taken from reference TRBV11-1 and TRBJ1-4): EAEVAQSPRYKITEKSQAVAFWCDPISGHATLYWYRQILGQGPELLVQFQDESVVDDSQLPKDRFSAERLKGVDSTLKIQPAELGDSAMYLCASSAMDKMKEKLFFGSGTQLSVL.

The rearrangement joins TRBV6-6 to TRBJ1-6; D gene unclear. Trimming removed 5 bases from V and 8 bases from J, with 10 bases in between. The CDR3 consists of 13 residues. The germline V gene has CDR1 MNHNY and CDR2 SVGAGI (reference sequence). The chain's CDR3 is CASSRGIYSPLHF. Written as DNA, the CDR3 is TGTGCCAGCAGTCGAGGGATTTATTCACCCCTCCACTTT.

The chain uses TRBV11-1 and TRBJ2-7; D not resolved. Germline V CDR1 and CDR2: SGHAT, FQDESV (reference sequence). V was trimmed by 5 bases and J by 5 bases, leaving 19 bases between them. The CDR3 consists of 15 residues. Written as DNA, the CDR3 is TGTGCCAGCAGCGAAAAGATCCCCTCTAAGAACGAGCAGTACTTC. Translating gives CASSEKIPSKNEQYF.